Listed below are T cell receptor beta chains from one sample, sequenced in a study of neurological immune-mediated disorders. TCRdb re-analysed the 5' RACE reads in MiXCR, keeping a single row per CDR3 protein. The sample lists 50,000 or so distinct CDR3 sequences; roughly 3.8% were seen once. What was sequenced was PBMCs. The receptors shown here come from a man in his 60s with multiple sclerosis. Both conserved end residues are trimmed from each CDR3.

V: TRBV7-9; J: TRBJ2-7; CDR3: ASSRGQDGVYEQY
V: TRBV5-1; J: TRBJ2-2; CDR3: DSSRNTGELF
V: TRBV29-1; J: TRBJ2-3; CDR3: SVDAFTDTQY
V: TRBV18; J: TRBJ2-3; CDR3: ASSPSPEGNTQY
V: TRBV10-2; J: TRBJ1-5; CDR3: ASRDTGNKTQN
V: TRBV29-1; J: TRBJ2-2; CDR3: SASQGLPTGELF
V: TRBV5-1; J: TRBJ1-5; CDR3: ASSLIGDQPQH
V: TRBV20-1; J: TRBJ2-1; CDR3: SAYRAGANNEQF
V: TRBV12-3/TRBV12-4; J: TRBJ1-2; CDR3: ASSFRGEGGGYT
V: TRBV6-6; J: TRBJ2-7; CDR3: ASRSHGSSSYEQY
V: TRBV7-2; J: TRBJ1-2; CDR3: ASTWGRGLGYT
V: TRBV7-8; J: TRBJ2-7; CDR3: ASSLGQSIYEQY
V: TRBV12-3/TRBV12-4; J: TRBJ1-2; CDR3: ASSPTRRRGISYGYT
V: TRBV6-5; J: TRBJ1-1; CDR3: ASSYEGAAGGNTEAF
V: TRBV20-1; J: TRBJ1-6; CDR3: SARDGSRANSTLN
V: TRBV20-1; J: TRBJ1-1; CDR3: SAPRQSGTEAF
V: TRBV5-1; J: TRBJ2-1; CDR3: ASMGQPSSYNEQF
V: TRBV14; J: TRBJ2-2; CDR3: ASSQIAGVVTGELF
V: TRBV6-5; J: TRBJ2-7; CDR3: ASSTGPGTYEQY
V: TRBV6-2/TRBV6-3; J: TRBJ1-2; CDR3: ASSYSGQTYGYT
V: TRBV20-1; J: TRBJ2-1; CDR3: SARPPALSSYNEQF
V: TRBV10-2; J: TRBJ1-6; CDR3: ASGTRDSVYNSPLH
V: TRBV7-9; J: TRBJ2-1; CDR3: ASSAPGNEQF
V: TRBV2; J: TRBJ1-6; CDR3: ASKQASSYNSPLH
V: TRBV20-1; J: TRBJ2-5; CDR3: SALPTQETQY
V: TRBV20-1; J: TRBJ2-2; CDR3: SAPRRGVSGELF
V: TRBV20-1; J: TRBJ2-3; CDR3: SCVAGTRTDTQY